This TCR beta chain was sequenced for a study of blood T cell repertoires in COVID-19. As for the study in general: Samples taken during acute and convalescent COVID-19 were collected in the United States, Italy and Spain.

Clones were sequenced by immunoSEQ multiplex PCR, and TCRdb holds only the in-frame ones, with some missing. The sample has 200,000 to 250,000 clones; roughly 75% are singletons. CDR3 length: 18 amino acids. Germline loops: CDR1 MNHEY, CDR2 SVGEGT. With 4 bases clipped from V and 2 bases from J, the junction kept 13 bases outside the gene matches. Sequenced material: peripheral blood. This TCR came from a woman between 65 and 79 years old with acute or convalescent COVID-19. The chain carries TRBV6-2 or TRBV6-3 and TRBJ2-3, with 9 bases fitting TRBD2. The CDR3 DNA reads TGTGCCAGCAGTTCCACTTACCCGACTAGCGGAAACACAGATACGCAGTATTTT. Protein product: CASSSTYPTSGNTDTQYF.